The 8 T cell receptor beta chains in this list originate from one sample, sequenced in a study of OX40 agonist ivuxolimab in advanced cancers. Assay used: immunoSEQ multiplex PCR; TCRdb lists only in-frame clones, some missing. Among under 13,000 clones listed, over 60% were seen once. The sequenced sample was CD4+ or CD8+ T cells sorted from blood, obtained in a trial of the OX40 agonist ivuxolimab. The receptors derive from an adult with an advanced solid tumor such as melanoma, head and neck, liver or kidney cancer.

V and J are TRBV19 and TRBJ2-1; D could derive from TRBD1 or TRBD2 (5 bases each). The ends were cut back, 1 base at V and 9 bases at J, with 16 bases in the middle. Germline assignment: CDR1 LNHDA and CDR2 SQIVND (reference sequence). This CDR3 has 15 residues. CDR3 sequence (DNA): TGTGCCAGTAGTATAGTTCACGGGACGGCTACTGAGCAGTTCTTC. Protein sequence: CASSIVHGTATEQFF.

The gene calls are TRBV5-4 and TRBJ2-3, with 10 bases lining up with TRBD2. The CDR3 runs 16 residues. The V gene end was trimmed by 3 bases and the J gene end by 4 bases; junction bases not matched to a gene: 8. Germline values: CDR1 SGHNT, CDR2 YYREEE (reference sequence). Here the CDR3 reads CASSWESGRAPDTQYF. The CDR3 DNA sequence: TGTGCCAGCAGCTGGGAAAGCGGGAGGGCCCCAGATACGCAGTATTTT.

This clone was recorded a few times. The gene calls are TRBV7-2 and TRBJ2-5, with D perhaps TRBD2 (5 bases). V gave up 1 base and J gave up 5 bases, with 8 bases separating them. In germline, CDR1 is SGHTA, CDR2 FQGNSA. The CDR3 has 13 residues. CDR3 loop: CASSLERRETQYF. As DNA, the CDR3 is TGTGCCAGCAGCTTAGAGCGGAGGGAGACCCAGTACTTC.

This chain links TRBV11-2 with TRBJ2-1; no clear D. The V end lost 4 bases, the J end lost 2 bases, and 6 bases lay between the germline ends. The germline gives CDR1 SGHAT, CDR2 FQNNGV. The CDR3 is 13 residues long. CDR3 nucleotides: TGTGCCAGCAGCTCTCCTACCTACAATGAGCAGTTCTTC. Translating it yields CASSSPTYNEQFF.

This clone was found once. The rearrangement links TRBV6-5 to TRBJ1-1; weak D call: TRBD1 (5 bases). Trimming removed 2 bases at V and 3 bases at J, with 10 bases between. This CDR3 has 14 amino acids. Germline V gene lookup returns CDR1 MNHEY and CDR2 SVGAGI. CDR3 nucleotide sequence: TGTGCCAGCAGTTACGGGGACTGGGACACTGAAGCTTTCTTT. Protein sequence: CASSYGDWDTEAFF.

The rearrangement links TRBV5-4 to TRBJ2-2, with 9 bases lining up with TRBD1. The CDR3 spans 18 residues. The germline gives CDR1 SGHNT, CDR2 YYREEE (reference sequence). V was pared by 4 bases and J by 4 bases, with 14 bases of the junction left unmatched. The CDR3 protein is CASSGKQGASRGTGELFF. CDR3 DNA sequence: TGTGCCAGCAGCGGGAAACAGGGGGCATCTAGAGGCACCGGGGAGCTGTTTTTT.

The chain carries TRBV5-4 and TRBJ1-1; no firm D call. Per germline, CDR1 SGHNT and CDR2 YYREEE (reference sequence). V gave up 5 bases and J gave up 1 base, with 6 bases separating them. The CDR3 is made up of 12 amino acids. In DNA form, the CDR3 reads TGTGCCAGCAGGTCGTGGAACACTGAAGCTTTCTTT. It is translated as CASRSWNTEAFF.

The V gene is TRBV9, the J gene TRBJ1-2; D unclear. Germline V gives CDR1 SGDLS, CDR2 YYNGEE. The V end lost 0 bases, the J end lost 2 bases, and 5 bases lay between the germline ends. The length of the CDR3 is 13 residues. CDR3 nucleotides: TGTGCCAGCAGCGTAGCACAGAACTATGGCTACACCTTC. Residues: CASSVAQNYGYTF.